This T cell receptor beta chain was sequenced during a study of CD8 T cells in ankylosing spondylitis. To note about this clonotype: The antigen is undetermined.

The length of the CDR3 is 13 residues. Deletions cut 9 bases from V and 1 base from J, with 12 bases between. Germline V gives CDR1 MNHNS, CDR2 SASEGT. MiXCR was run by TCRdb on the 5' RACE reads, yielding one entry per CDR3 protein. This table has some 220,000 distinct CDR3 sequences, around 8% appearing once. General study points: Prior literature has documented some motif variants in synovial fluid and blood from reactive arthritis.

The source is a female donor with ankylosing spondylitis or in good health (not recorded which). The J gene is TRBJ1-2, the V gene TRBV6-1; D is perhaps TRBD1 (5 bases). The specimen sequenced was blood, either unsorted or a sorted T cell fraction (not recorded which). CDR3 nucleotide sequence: TGTGCCAGTGGGACGGAGCTTAACTATGGCTACACCTTC. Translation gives CASGTELNYGYTF.